The clone carrying this T cell receptor (beta chain) was picked up a small number of times. What it binds is unknown. One base away lies a much larger clone, so this may be a sequencing read error. Study-wide findings and caveats: Tumor Tregs overlapped most with tumor, then blood, naive CD4+ cells.

Treg sorting used a CD4+CD25+CD127-/low gate. Germline CDR1 reads SGHRS; CDR2 reads YFSETQ. This CDR3 is built from 13 residues. V was trimmed by 0 bases and J by 7 bases, leaving 8 bases between them. After constant-region reverse-primer amplification, full-length variable regions underwent semi-nested PCR with Nested Universal Primer A. TCRdb reprocessed the 5' RACE reads with MiXCR, giving one entry per CDR3 protein. Of 8,000 to 10,000 distinct CDR3 sequences in the sample, more than 20% are singletons; the top ten hold about 3.4%. This chain connects TRBV5-1 to TRBJ2-1; D gene ambiguous. Sequenced input: Tregs sorted from blood. The sequence derives from a female donor with breast cancer. CDR3 protein: CASSLARLNEQFF. CDR3 DNA sequence: TGCGCCAGCAGCTTGGCGAGATTGAATGAGCAGTTCTTC. The entire variable domain, with the rest obtained from reference TRBV5-1 and TRBJ2-1, is as follows: KAGVTQTPRYLIKTRGQQVTLSCSPISGHRSVSWYQQTPGQGLQFLFEYFSETQRNKGNFPGRFSGRQFSNSRSEMNVSTLELGDSALYLCASSLARLNEQFFGPGTRLTVL.